The 24 T cell receptor beta chains in this list originate from one sample, sequenced in a study of blood T cell repertoires in COVID-19. TCRdb's table, derived via immunoSEQ multiplex PCR, lists solely in-frame clones and lacks some. The table shows approximately 99,000 clones, with around 88% occurring only once. Sequenced sample: peripheral blood. The receptors were sampled from a man aged 50 to 59 with COVID-19, enrolled during active disease.

The count of this clone is one. The V and J genes are TRBV3-1 (or the pseudogene TRBV3-2) and TRBJ1-3; D call uncertain. The germline CDR1 and CDR2 sequences are LGHDT and YNNKEL (reference sequence). Between the trimmed V and J ends, which lost 2 bases and 0 bases, there was a span of 11 bases. CDR3 length equals 16 residues. CDR3 coding DNA: TGTGCCAGCAGCCAACCATTGCTATCCTCTGGAAACACCATATATTTT. The encoded protein is CASSQPLLSSGNTIYF.

The rearrangement uses TRBV28 and TRBJ2-7; maybe TRBD2 (5 bases). CDR3 size: 12 residues. Trimming left V 5 bases short and J 0 bases short, with 5 bases between. CDR1 is MDHEN, CDR2 SYDVKM, per germline. As DNA, the CDR3 is TGTGCCAGCAGTCGGGGCTCCTACGAGCAGTACTTC. It specifies CASSRGSYEQYF.

This clone turned up a few times. V is TRBV4-1 and J is TRBJ2-7; D is perhaps TRBD1 (6 bases). The CDR3 loop spans 15 amino acids. With 4 bases removed from V and 4 bases from J, the gap between germline ends came to 17 bases. Looked up from germline, CDR1 is MGHRA and CDR2 is YSYEKL. This CDR3 is CASSLGPGVQYEQYF. Here the CDR3 DNA reads TGCGCCAGCAGCCTCGGACCAGGGGTTCAGTACGAGCAGTACTTC.

This chain joins TRBV5-5 and TRBJ1-5; TRBD1 agrees at 10 bases. From germline, CDR1 is SGHKS and CDR2 YYEKEE (reference sequence). V lost 4 bases and J lost 1; bases outside the gene matches: 5. The CDR3 covers 16 residues. CDR3 sequence reads: CASSLRGQGSNQPQHF. Here the CDR3 DNA reads TGTGCCAGCAGCCTGAGGGGACAGGGGAGCAATCAGCCCCAGCATTTT.

The chain has TRBV27 and TRBJ1-2; 8 positions agree with TRBD1. Germline V gene sequence: CDR1 MNHEY, CDR2 SMNVEV (reference sequence). V shed 4 bases and J 3 bases; nucleotides not matched to a gene: 1. The CDR3 has 13 amino acids. The CDR3 reads CASSWGQDYGYTF. CDR3 nucleotides: TGTGCCAGCAGTTGGGGACAGGACTATGGCTACACCTTC.

This clone has a single count. This chain connects TRBV7-9 to TRBJ2-2; TRBD1 matches at 9 bases. With 5 bases clipped from V and 4 bases from J, the junction kept 8 bases outside the gene matches. This CDR3 is built from 16 residues. In germline, CDR1 is SEHNR, CDR2 FQNEAQ (reference sequence). The CDR3 loop reads CASSRGTGSSTGELFF. The DNA of the CDR3 is TGTGCCAGCAGCCGTGGGACAGGGAGTAGCACCGGGGAGCTGTTTTTT.

This rearrangement joins TRBV27 to TRBJ2-7; D unclear. The CDR3 has 14 residues. Trimming took off 2 bases at V and 5 bases at J, with 13 bases between the two ends. Per the germline V gene, CDR1 is MNHEY and CDR2 is SMNVEV (reference sequence). The CDR3 DNA reads TGTGCCAGCAGTTTACAATATCGGCGGAACGAGCAGTACTTC. It translates to CASSLQYRRNEQYF.

The V call is TRBV2, the J call TRBJ1-5; 7 bases agree with TRBD1. Germline V gene sequence: CDR1 SNHLY, CDR2 FYNNEI. This CDR3 has 14 residues. J lost 4 bases, V lost 5 bases, and 5 bases had no gene match. The DNA for the CDR3 is TGTGCCAGCAGTACAGGGGCCACTAATCAGCCCCAGCATTTT. It specifies CASSTGATNQPQHF.

The chain couples TRBV27 to TRBJ1-5, with TRBD1 identical over 8 bases. The CDR3 spans 13 residues. The V gene end was trimmed by 6 bases and the J gene end by 6 bases; junction bases not matched to a gene: 4. CDR1 and CDR2 (germline): MNHEY, SMNVEV (reference sequence). The CDR3, as DNA: TGTGCCAGCAGGGGGGACAGGACTCAGCCCCAGCATTTT. Protein sequence: CASRGDRTQPQHF.

The chain uses TRBV9 and TRBJ1-5; maybe TRBD1 (6 bases). The CDR3 spans 13 residues. With 7 bases removed from V and 1 base from J, the gap between germline ends came to 9 bases. The V gene's germline CDR1 is SGDLS and CDR2 YYNGEE. The CDR3 region has the DNA TGTGCCAGCGGAACAGGGAGCAATCAGCCCCAGCATTTT. Amino acids: CASGTGSNQPQHF.

The gene calls are TRBV4-3 and TRBJ1-2, with 10 bases lining up with TRBD1. CDR3 size: 15 residues. The V gene's germline CDR1 is LGHNA and CDR2 YSLEER. V was clipped by 2 bases and J by 8 bases; unmatched bases: 8. Here the CDR3 reads CASSQPGQGFGGYTF. The CDR3 nucleotides are TGCGCCAGCAGCCAACCGGGACAGGGGTTCGGCGGCTACACCTTC.

The chain combines TRBV28 with TRBJ2-5; 8 bases are a match to TRBD1. Germline V gene lookup returns CDR1 MDHEN and CDR2 SYDVKM. The CDR3 is made up of 13 amino acids. With V trimmed by 6 bases and J by 9 bases, 9 bases remained unmatched. The CDR3 DNA sequence: TGTGCCAGCAGGACAGGGGAGTGGGAGTCCCAGTACTTC. It translates to CASRTGEWESQYF.

The chain has TRBV10-3 and TRBJ2-7, with TRBD2 as a possible D gene (6 bases). Looked up from germline, CDR1 is ENHRY and CDR2 is SYGVKD. V gave up 1 base and J gave up 5 bases, with 9 bases separating them. The CDR3 totals 13 residues. In nucleotides, the CDR3 is TGTGCCATCAGTGAGTTCGGGGGTAACGAGCAGTACTTC. Its translation: CAISEFGGNEQYF.

This clone came up once. The genes are TRBV5-1 and TRBJ2-2, with TRBD1 as a possible D gene (6 bases). The V and J ends lost 3 bases and 3 bases respectively, with 24 bases between them. Germline V gene lookup returns CDR1 SGHRS and CDR2 YFSETQ. CDR3 length equals 19 residues. CDR3 coding DNA: TGCGCCAGCAGCTGGGGCGGAATTGCCGGGACAAGCCACACCGGGGAGCTGTTTTTT. Translating it yields CASSWGGIAGTSHTGELFF.

The chain combines TRBV28 with TRBJ2-7; TRBD2 agrees at 8 bases. Germline assignment: CDR1 MDHEN and CDR2 SYDVKM. The CDR3 loop spans 16 amino acids. Losses at the gene ends were 2 bases for V and 6 bases for J; bases not matched to a gene: 12. The CDR3 here is CASSLGSAGGPSEQYF. In DNA form, the CDR3 reads TGTGCCAGCAGTTTAGGGTCGGCGGGGGGCCCCTCCGAGCAGTACTTC.

This clone was seen a handful of times. The V and J genes are TRBV9 and TRBJ1-2, with TRBD1 matching 9 bases. V lost 4 bases and J lost 6; bases outside the gene matches: 4. This CDR3 region has 13 residues. The germline CDR1 and CDR2 sequences are SGDLS and YYNGEE. The chain's CDR3 is CASSLGQGDGYTF. CDR3 coding DNA: TGTGCCAGCAGCTTGGGACAGGGAGATGGCTACACCTTC.

The chain is built from TRBV30 and TRBJ2-2; 7 bases map to TRBD2. Germline V CDR1 and CDR2: GTSNPN, SVGIG (reference sequence). V lost 3 bases to trimming and J lost 5 bases; unmatched junction nucleotides: 6. The CDR3 sequence is 14 residues long. This CDR3 is CAWRRDYGTGELFF. The CDR3 coding sequence is TGTGCCTGGAGGAGGGACTATGGGACCGGGGAGCTGTTTTTT.

The rearrangement uses TRBV6-5 and TRBJ2-7; 8 bases line up with TRBD1. Germline V lookup: CDR1 MNHEY, CDR2 SVGAGI. The CDR3 extends over 13 amino acids. V lost 8 bases to trimming and J lost 3 bases; unmatched junction nucleotides: 6. The CDR3 nucleotides read TGTGCCAGCGCCCGACAGGGGAGCTACGAGCAGTACTTC. This sequence encodes CASARQGSYEQYF.

J is TRBJ1-2 and V is TRBV30; D not resolved. Germline V lookup: CDR1 GTSNPN, CDR2 SVGIG (reference sequence). V dropped 3 bases and J dropped 5 bases, with 4 bases sitting between them. This CDR3 is 10 amino acids long. The chain's CDR3 is CAWREYGYTF. CDR3 DNA: TGTGCCTGGAGAGAGTATGGCTACACCTTC. The variable domain in full, completed from reference TRBV30 and TRBJ1-2, reads SQTIHQWPATLVQPVGSPLSLECTVEGTSNPNLYWYRQAAGRGLQLLFYSVGIGQISSEVPQNLSASRPQDRQFILSSKKLLLSDSGFYLCAWREYGYTFGSGTRLTVV.

The chain couples TRBV10-3 to TRBJ1-4; D might be TRBD1 (5 bases). Trimming shortened V by 2 bases and J by 8 bases, and 6 bases separated the two germline ends. The CDR3 length is 12 residues. Germline-derived CDR1 and CDR2 are ENHRY and SYGVKD. The CDR3 region has the DNA TGTGCCATCAGTGAGGCAGGGGAAAAACTGTTTTTT. Translation: CAISEAGEKLFF.

The chain employs TRBV18 and TRBJ2-7, with TRBD1 matching over 7 bases. Germline assignment: CDR1 KGHSH and CDR2 LQKENI. V lost 6 bases, J lost 5 bases, and 22 bases stayed unmatched. The CDR3 is 18 residues long. CDR3 DNA sequence: TGTGCCAGCTCCCCTAGACAGGGTGGCGGGTCCGTGATAAACGAGCAGTACTTC. Translation gives CASSPRQGGGSVINEQYF.

This rearrangement joins TRBV27 to TRBJ2-3; unclear D gene. Trimming cost V 5 bases and J 2 bases, with 14 bases left between them. The germline V gene encodes CDR1 MNHEY and CDR2 SMNVEV (reference sequence). The CDR3 loop spans 15 amino acids. The DNA for the CDR3 is TGTGCCAGCAGTAGGTGGGCCACCTTCACAGATACGCAGTATTTT. Protein product: CASSRWATFTDTQYF.

This chain uses TRBV10-3 with TRBJ1-2; D is unclear. The V end lost 4 bases, the J end lost 6 bases, and 6 bases lay between the germline ends. The CDR3 runs 11 residues. Germline loops: CDR1 ENHRY, CDR2 SYGVKD. The CDR3 DNA follows: TGTGCCATCAGTGGGAGAAATGGCTACACCTTC. It translates to CAISGRNGYTF.

The chain links TRBV3-1 (or the pseudogene TRBV3-2) to TRBJ1-1; 7 bases fit TRBD1. V lost 4 bases and J lost 7; bases outside the gene matches: 9. The CDR3 contains 14 residues. Germline values: CDR1 LGHDT, CDR2 YNNKEL (reference sequence). The CDR3 loop reads CASSPPGQAGEAFF. CDR3 bases: TGTGCCAGCAGCCCACCCGGACAGGCGGGTGAAGCTTTCTTT.